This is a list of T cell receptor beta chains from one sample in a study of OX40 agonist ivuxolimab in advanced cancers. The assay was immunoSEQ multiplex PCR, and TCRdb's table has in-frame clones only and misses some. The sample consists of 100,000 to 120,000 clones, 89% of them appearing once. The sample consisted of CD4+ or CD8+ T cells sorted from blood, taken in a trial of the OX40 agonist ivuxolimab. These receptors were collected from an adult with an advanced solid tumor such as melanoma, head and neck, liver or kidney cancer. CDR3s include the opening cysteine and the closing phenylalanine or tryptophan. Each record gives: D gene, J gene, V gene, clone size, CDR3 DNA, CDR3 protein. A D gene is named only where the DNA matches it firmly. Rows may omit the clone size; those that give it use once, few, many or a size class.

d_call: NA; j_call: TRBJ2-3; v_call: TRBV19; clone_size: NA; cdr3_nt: TGTGCCAGTAGTATTTCCGACTCAGATACGCAGTATTTT; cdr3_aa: CASSISDSDTQYF
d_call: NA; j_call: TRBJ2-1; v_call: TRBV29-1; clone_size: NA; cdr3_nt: TGCAGCGTTGGGGGTTTCTACAATGAGCAGTTCTTC; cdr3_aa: CSVGGFYNEQFF
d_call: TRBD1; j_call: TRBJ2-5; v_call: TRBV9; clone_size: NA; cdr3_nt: TGTGCCAGCAGCGCTCGGACAGGGGGCGGTGAGACCCAGTACTTC; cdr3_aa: CASSARTGGGETQYF
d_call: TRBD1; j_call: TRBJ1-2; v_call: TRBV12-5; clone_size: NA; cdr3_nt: TGTGCTAGTGACTTCGGCCGGGACAGGGTCGTCTATGGCTACACCTTC; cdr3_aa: CASDFGRDRVVYGYTF
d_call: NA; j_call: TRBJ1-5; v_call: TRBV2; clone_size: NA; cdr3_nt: TGTGCCAGCAGCGCCAACAAATTCCGCCGTGGGGGGCTTCAGCCCCAGCATTTT; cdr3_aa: CASSANKFRRGGLQPQHF
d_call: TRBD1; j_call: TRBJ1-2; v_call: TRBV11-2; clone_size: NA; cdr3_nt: TGTGCCAGCGGACAGGGGGCAGGCTACACCTTC; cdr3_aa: CASGQGAGYTF
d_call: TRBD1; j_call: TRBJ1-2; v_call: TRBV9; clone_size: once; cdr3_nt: TGTGCCAGCAGCGCACCCAATCCGGACAGGGGACGCTACACCTTC; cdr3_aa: CASSAPNPDRGRYTF
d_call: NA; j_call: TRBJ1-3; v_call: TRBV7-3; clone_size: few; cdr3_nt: TGTGCCAGCAGCCCCCCCCACCGGAGGAGCTCTGGAAACACCATATATTTT; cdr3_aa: CASSPPHRRSSGNTIYF
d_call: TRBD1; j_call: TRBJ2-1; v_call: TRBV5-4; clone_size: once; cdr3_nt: TGTGCCAGCAGCCGGACAGGGGGCAATGAGCAGTTCTTC; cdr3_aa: CASSRTGGNEQFF
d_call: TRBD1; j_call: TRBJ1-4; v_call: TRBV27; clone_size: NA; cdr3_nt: TGTGCCAGCAGTTCAATGGGACAGACTAATGAAAAACTGTTTTTT; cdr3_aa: CASSSMGQTNEKLFF
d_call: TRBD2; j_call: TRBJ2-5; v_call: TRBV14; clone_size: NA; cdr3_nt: TGTGCCAGCAGCTCGGGATTTCTGACTAGCCGGCAAGAGACCCAGTACTTC; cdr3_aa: CASSSGFLTSRQETQYF
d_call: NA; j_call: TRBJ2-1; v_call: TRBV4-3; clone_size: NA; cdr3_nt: TGCGCCAGCAGCCAAGAAATTCAGAGGAATGAGCAGTTCTTC; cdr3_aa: CASSQEIQRNEQFF
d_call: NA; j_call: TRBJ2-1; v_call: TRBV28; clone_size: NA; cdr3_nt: TGTGCCAGCAGTTTGTCGGGACGCTACAATGAGCAGTTCTTC; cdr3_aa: CASSLSGRYNEQFF
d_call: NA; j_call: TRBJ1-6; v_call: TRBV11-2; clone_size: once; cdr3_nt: TGTGCCAGCAGCTACCGACAGGTCCCCGGTGTTAATTCACCCCTCCACTTT; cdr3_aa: CASSYRQVPGVNSPLHF
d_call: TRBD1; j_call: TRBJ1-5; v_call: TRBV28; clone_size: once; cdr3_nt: TGTGCCAGCAGGTCCCAGGGGGCCTCTAATCAGCCCCAGCATTTT; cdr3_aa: CASRSQGASNQPQHF
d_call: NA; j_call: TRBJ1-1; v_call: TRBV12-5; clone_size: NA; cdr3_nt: TGTGCTAGTGGTTTTAGCACTGAAGCTTTCTTT; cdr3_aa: CASGFSTEAFF
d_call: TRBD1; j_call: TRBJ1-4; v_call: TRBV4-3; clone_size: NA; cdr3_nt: TGCGCCAGCAGCCAAGGGGGACAGGGGGCAATGGGGGAAAAACTGTTTTTT; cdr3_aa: CASSQGGQGAMGEKLFF
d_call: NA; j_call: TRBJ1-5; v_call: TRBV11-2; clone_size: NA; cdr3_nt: TGTGCCAGCAGCTTAGATCGAAAGCTAAATCAGCCCCAGCATTTT; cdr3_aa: CASSLDRKLNQPQHF
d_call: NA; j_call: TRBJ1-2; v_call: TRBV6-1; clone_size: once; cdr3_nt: TGTGCCAGCAGTGAATACTCGGGTTCGGGAGGGCGTTTCTATGGCTACACCTTC; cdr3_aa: CASSEYSGSGGRFYGYTF
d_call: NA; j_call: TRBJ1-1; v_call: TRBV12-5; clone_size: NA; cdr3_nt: TGTGCTAGTGGTTTGCCACTCGCGGGGGGGACTGAAGCTTTCTTT; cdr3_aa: CASGLPLAGGTEAFF
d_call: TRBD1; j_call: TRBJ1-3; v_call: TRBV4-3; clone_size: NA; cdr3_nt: TGCGCCAGCAGCCCTGCCACAGGGGCTGGAAACACCATATATTTT; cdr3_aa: CASSPATGAGNTIYF
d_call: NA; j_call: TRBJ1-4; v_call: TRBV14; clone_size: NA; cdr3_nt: TGTGCCAGCAGCCAAGACGAGGGGCCCCGGACTAATGAAAAACTGTTTTTT; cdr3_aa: CASSQDEGPRTNEKLFF
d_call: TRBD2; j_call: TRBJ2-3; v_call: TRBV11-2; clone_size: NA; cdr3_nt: TGTGCCAGCAGCTTAGCTTTTTGGGCTAGCGGTTCTAGCACAGATACGCAGTATTTT; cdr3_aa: CASSLAFWASGSSTDTQYF
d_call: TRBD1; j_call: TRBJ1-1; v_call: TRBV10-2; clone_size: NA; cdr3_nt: TGCGCCGCTTCAATCCGGGGCAGGGGGCAGACCACTGAAGCTTTCTTT; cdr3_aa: CAASIRGRGQTTEAFF
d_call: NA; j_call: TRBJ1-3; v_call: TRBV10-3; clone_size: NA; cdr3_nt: TGTGCACGGCGCGGGGGGCCGCGGAACACCATATATTTT; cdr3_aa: CARRGGPRNTIYF
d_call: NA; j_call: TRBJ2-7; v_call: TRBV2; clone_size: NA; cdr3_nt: TGTGCCAGCAGTGAGTCAGGGGCCTCCTACGAGCAGTACTTC; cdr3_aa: CASSESGASYEQYF
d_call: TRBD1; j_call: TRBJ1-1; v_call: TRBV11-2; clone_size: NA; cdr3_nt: TGTGCCAGCAGCCTGGGACAGGGAGGACGGAACACTGAAGCTTTCTTT; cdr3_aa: CASSLGQGGRNTEAFF
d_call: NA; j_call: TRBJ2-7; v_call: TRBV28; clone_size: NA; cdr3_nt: TGTGCCAGCAGGCGGGTGGGGGGCGGGCCCTACGAGCAGTACTTC; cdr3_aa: CASRRVGGGPYEQYF
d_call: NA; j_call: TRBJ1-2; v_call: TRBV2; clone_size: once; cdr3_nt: TGTGCCAGCAGTGAAGGCCAGACCCACTATGGCTACACCTTC; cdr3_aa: CASSEGQTHYGYTF
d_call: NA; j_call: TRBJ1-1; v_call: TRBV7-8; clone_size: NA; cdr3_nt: TGTGCCAGCAGCTTACGGCAGATCGAGGGTTTGAACACTGAAGCTTTCTTT; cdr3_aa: CASSLRQIEGLNTEAFF
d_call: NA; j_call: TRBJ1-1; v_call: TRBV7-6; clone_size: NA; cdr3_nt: TGTGCCAGCAGCTTAGAGACCGCTGGCACTGAAGCTTTCTTT; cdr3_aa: CASSLETAGTEAFF
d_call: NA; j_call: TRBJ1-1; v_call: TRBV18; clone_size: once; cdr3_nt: TGTGCCAGCTCACCACCTTCGGGGCAGGTCACTGAAGCTTTCTTT; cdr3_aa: CASSPPSGQVTEAFF
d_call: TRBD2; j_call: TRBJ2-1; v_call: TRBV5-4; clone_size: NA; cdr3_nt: TGTGCCAGCAGCTTGGAACTAGCGGGGGGGTACAATGAGCAGTTCTTC; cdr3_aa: CASSLELAGGYNEQFF
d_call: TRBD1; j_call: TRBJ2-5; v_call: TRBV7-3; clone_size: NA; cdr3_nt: TGTGCCAGCAACCCATACGCCCACAGGGGGGAGACCCAGTACTTC; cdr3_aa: CASNPYAHRGETQYF
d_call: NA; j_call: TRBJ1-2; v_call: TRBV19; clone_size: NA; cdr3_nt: TGTGCCAGTAGTCTCCCCGGACAGCAATATGGCTACACCTTC; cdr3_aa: CASSLPGQQYGYTF
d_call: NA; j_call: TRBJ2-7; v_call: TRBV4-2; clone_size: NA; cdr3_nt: TGTGCCAGCAGCCAGAGAGAAGGGACGGACAGCTCCTACGAGCAGTACTTC; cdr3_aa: CASSQREGTDSSYEQYF
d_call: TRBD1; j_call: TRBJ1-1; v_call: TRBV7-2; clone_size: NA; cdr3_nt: TGTGCCAGCATCGACAGGGGTTGGAACACTGAAGCTTTCTTT; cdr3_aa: CASIDRGWNTEAFF
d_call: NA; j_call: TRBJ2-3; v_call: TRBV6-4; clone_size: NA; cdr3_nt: TGTGCCAGCAGTTTCGGCCTAAAGAGCCCCACAGATACGCAGTATTTT; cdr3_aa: CASSFGLKSPTDTQYF
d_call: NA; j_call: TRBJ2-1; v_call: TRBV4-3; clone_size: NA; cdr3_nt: TGCGCCAGCAGCCAAGATTTCGTGGCCAATGAGCAGTTCTTC; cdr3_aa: CASSQDFVANEQFF
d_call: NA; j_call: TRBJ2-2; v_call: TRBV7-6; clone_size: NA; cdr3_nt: TGTGCCAGCAGCTTAGTCATCACCGGGGAGCTGTTTTTT; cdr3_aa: CASSLVITGELFF
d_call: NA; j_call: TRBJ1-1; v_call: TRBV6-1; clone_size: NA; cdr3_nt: TGTGCCAGCAGGAGAGGGGTACTCACTGAAGCTTTCTTT; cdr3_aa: CASRRGVLTEAFF
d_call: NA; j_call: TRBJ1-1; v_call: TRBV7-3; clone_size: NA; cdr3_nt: TGTGCCAGCAGCCCAGACCGGGAGTTGAACACTGAAGCTTTCTTT; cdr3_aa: CASSPDRELNTEAFF
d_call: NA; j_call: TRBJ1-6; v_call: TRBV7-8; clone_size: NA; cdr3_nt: TGTGCCAGCAGCTTAGATAATTCACCCCTCCACTTT; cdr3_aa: CASSLDNSPLHF
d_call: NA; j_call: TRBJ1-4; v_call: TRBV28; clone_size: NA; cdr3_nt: TGTGCCAGCCGCCCCAGGGAGGGAAATCCTAATGAAAAACTGTTTTTT; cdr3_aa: CASRPREGNPNEKLFF
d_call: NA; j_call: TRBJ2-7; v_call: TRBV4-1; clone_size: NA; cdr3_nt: TGCGCCAGCAGCCAAGATACCCTCTACGAGCAGTACTTC; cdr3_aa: CASSQDTLYEQYF
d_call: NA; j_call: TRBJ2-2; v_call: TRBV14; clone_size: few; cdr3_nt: TGTGCCAGCAGCCAAGGGAGATACACCGGGGAGCTGTTTTTT; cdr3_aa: CASSQGRYTGELFF
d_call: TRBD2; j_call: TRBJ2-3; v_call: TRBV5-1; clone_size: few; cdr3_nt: TGCGCCAGCAGCTTGGAGGGTAATACGGGAGGTACGCAGTATTTT; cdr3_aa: CASSLEGNTGGTQYF
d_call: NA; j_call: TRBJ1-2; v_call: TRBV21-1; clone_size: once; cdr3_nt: TGTGCCAGTAACAGCCAGGGTATGGCGAACTATGGCTACACCTTC; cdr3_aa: CASNSQGMANYGYTF
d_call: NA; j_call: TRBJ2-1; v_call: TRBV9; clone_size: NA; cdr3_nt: TGTGCCAGCAGCGTAAAGGGGCGAGGTAGCGCGTCGAATGAGCAGTTCTTC; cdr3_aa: CASSVKGRGSASNEQFF
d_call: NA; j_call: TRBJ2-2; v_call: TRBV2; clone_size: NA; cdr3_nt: TGTGCCAGCAGTGATCTCAGGGAGCTGTTTTTT; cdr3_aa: CASSDLRELFF
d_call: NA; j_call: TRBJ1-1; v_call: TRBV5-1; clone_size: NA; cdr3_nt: TGCGCCAGCAGCTCTCCAGGGAGGCTAGGGACTGAAGCTTTCTTT; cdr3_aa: CASSSPGRLGTEAFF
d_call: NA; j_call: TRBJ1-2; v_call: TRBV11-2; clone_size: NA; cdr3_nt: TGTGCCAGCAGCGCGACAGGTTCTAACTATGGCTACACCTTC; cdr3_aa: CASSATGSNYGYTF
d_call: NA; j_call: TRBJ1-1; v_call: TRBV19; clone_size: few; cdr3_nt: TGTGCCAGTATGGCTGGCAGAGAAGCTTTCTTT; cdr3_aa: CASMAGREAFF
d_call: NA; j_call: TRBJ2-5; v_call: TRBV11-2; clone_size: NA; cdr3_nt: TGTGCCAGCAGCTTAGGGGCAGGGTATATTCAGGAGACCCAGTACTTC; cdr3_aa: CASSLGAGYIQETQYF
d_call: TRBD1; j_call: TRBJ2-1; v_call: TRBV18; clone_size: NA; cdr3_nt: TGTGCCAGCTCACCACCGTTTGGGACGACCGGGACAGGAGAGTACAATGAGCAGTTCTTC; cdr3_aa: CASSPPFGTTGTGEYNEQFF
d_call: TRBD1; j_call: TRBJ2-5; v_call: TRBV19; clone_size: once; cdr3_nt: TGTGCCAGTAGTATACAGGGGACAGACGACCAAGAGACCCAGTACTTC; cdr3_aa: CASSIQGTDDQETQYF
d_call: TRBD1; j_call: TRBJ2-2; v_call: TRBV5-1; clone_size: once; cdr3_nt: TGCGCCAGCAGCCGAGGGACAGGGGACACCGGGGAGCTGTTTTTT; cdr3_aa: CASSRGTGDTGELFF
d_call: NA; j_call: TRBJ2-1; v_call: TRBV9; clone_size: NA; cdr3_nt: TGTGCCAGCAGCGTAGGGTCGAATTCCTACAATGAGCAGTTCTTC; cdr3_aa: CASSVGSNSYNEQFF
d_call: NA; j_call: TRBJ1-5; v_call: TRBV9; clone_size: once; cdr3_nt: TGTGCCAGCAACAGGGACGGCAATCAGCCCCAGCATTTT; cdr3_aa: CASNRDGNQPQHF
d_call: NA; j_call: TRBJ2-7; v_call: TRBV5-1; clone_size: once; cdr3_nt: TGCGCCAGCAGCTCTAACCCCGGGGTTGGACACGAGCAGTACTTC; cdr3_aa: CASSSNPGVGHEQYF